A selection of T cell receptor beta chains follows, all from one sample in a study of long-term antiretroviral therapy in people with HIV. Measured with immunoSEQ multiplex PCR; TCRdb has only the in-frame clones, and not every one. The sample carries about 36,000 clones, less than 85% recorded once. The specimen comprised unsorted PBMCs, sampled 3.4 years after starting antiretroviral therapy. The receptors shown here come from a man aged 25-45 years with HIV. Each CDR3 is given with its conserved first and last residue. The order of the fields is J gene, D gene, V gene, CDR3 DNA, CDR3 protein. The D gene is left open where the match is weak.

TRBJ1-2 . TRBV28 TGTGCCAGCAGTTTATTGGCCTCCCCAGCCCTTGGCTACACCTTC CASSLLASPALGYTF
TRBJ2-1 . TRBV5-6 TGTGCCAGCAGCCAGGGGGGAAGGGATGAGCAGTTCTTC CASSQGGRDEQFF
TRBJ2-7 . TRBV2 TGTGCCAGCAGACTCGGACAGTCCTACGAGCAGTACTTC CASRLGQSYEQYF
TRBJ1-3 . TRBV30 TGTGCCTGGAGGTGGCGTTCTGGAAACACCATATATTTT CAWRWRSGNTIYF
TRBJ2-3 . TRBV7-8 TGTGCCAGCAGCTTCAAACTGATTGGGAGCACAGATACGCAGTATTTT CASSFKLIGSTDTQYF
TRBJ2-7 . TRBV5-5 TGTGCCAGCAGCTTGGGGGATGACAGGAGCTCCTACGAGCAGTACTTC CASSLGDDRSSYEQYF
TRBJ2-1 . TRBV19 TGTGCCAGTAGACCGGGGGATAATGAGCAGTTCTTC CASRPGDNEQFF
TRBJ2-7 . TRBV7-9 TGTGCCAGCAGCTTATTTGAATCGTACGAGCAGTACTTC CASSLFESYEQYF
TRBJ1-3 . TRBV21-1 TGTGCCAGCAGCAAAGAGAGACGGGACACCTACTCAAGTAACTCTGGAAACACCATATATTTT CASSKERRDTYSSNSGNTIYF
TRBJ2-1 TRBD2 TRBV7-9 TGTGCCAGCAGCCTCATAGCGGGAGCTACCTACAATGAGCAGTTCTTC CASSLIAGATYNEQFF
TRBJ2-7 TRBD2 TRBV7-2 TGTGCCAGCAGCTTAGGTCTGTGGGAGGGCCACGAGCAGTACTTC CASSLGLWEGHEQYF
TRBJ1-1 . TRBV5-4 TGTGCCAGCAGCTCACCGAACAGGGATTTGAACACTGAAGCTTTCTTT CASSSPNRDLNTEAFF
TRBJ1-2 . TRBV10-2 TGCGCCAGCAGTGATTTGGGCCGAACGAATGGCTACACCTTC CASSDLGRTNGYTF
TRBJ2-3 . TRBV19 TGTGCCAGCACAGACAACCGGGGAACAGATACGCAGTATTTT CASTDNRGTDTQYF
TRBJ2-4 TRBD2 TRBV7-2 TGTGCCAGCAGCTTAGCTAGCGGGGGGGGCAAAAACATTCAGTACTTC CASSLASGGGKNIQYF
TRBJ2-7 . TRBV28 TGTGCCAGCAGCCCCACACGGCCCTACGAGCAGTACTTC CASSPTRPYEQYF